This T cell receptor (beta chain) comes out of a study of blood T cell repertoires in COVID-19. Generated by immunoSEQ multiplex PCR, the TCRdb table keeps only in-frame clones and is missing some. This table holds approximately 150,000 clones, approximately 90% found once. The CDR3 consists of 14 residues. Trimming pared 6 bases from V and 3 bases from J, leaving 15 bases between. Per the germline V gene, CDR1 is MDHEN and CDR2 is SYDVKM. The sequenced sample consisted of peripheral blood. The rearrangement uses TRBV28 and TRBJ2-7; a possible D gene is TRBD2 (5 bases). The receptor was derived from a woman aged 45-65 years with acute or convalescent COVID-19. The CDR3 reads CASRILEGIYEQYF. In DNA, the CDR3 is TGTGCCAGCAGGATATTAGAGGGCATCTACGAGCAGTACTTC.